This T cell receptor (beta chain) was profiled in a study of blood T cell repertoires in COVID-19. Whole-study context: Sources were T cells, B-cell-depleted T cells, or PBMCs; the material itself was cDNA or gDNA.

CDR1 is SGHRS and CDR2 is YFSETQ in the germline V gene. The CDR3 is 18 amino acids. V lost 4 bases and J 12 bases, leaving 31 bases between the germline ends. Authors' methods: Counts of nucleated cells, estimated from reference gene primer amplification, were obtained. Sequencing was performed with immunoSEQ multiplex PCR; in TCRdb, only in-frame clones are kept and a portion is missing. V, J and clone size reflect that table, while D and trimming were determined from the DNA. The sample shows roughly 300,000 clones, around 86% of them seen only once. The chain joins TRBV5-1 to TRBJ1-4, with D maybe TRBD1 (5 bases). Sequencing was done on a sample of PBMCs or T cells enriched from blood (not recorded which). This receptor was identified in a man aged 30 to 39 who had recovered from COVID-19. The CDR3 is CASSPGTAWAMIGGELFF. The CDR3, as DNA: TGCGCCAGCAGCCCAGGGACCGCTTGGGCCATGATTGGGGGGGAACTGTTTTTT.